This TCR beta chain was obtained from a study of T-cell reconstitution after alpha-beta-depleted transplantation in children. The CDR3 has 15 amino acids. V shed 6 bases and J 1 base; nucleotides not matched to a gene: 8. This sample's TCRbeta library carried unique molecular identifier barcodes. TCRdb processed the PCR reads anew with MiXCR; each CDR3 protein has one entry. The sample yields over 550,000 distinct CDR3 sequences, 10% to 13% seen once. The specimen was PBMCs from the stem cell graft donor, collected from the stem cell graft. The TCR was taken from a human donor who donated a stem cell graft to a child with acute myeloid leukemia. The rearrangement uses TRBV12-3 or TRBV12-4 and TRBJ2-5, with 7 bases matching TRBD2. Here the CDR3 reads CASSLGGSSQETQYF. The CDR3 nucleotides read TGTGCCAGCAGCCTCGGCGGGAGCTCCCAAGAGACCCAGTACTTC.